This TCR beta chain comes out of a study of metastatic and nonmetastatic thyroid tumors (dated by TCRdb to the early 2020s). Notes on the research overall: Repertoires were compared across peripheral blood and tumor or nodule tissue samples from malignant and benign thyroid patients. Here is what the overall study found, with its caveats: In both blood and tumor samples, malignant tumors were reported to have significantly higher TCR beta diversity than benign nodules.

Library method: PCR. This sample was sequenced with an Illumina HiSeq 4000. High-throughput sequencing was used to profile the TCR beta-chain CDR3 region of each patient. On the authors' methods: A classifier to discriminate distant-metastatic papillary thyroid cancer patients was built from CDR3 differences across clinicopathological groups. Repertoire diversity was assessed with the Shannon index, and tumor-blood repertoire similarity with the Morisita-Horn index. Using fastp trimming at Q25 and MiXCR clonotype assembly, TCRdb reanalyzed the public sequencing data and kept in-frame beta chains. The V and J calls and clone size come from TCRdb's table, not from the authors' own analysis. This sample is represented by about 45,000 clones; roughly 3.9% of them were singletons. The top ten constitute 8% to 10% of the sample. At the junction V is shortened by 4 bases and J by 0 bases, with 14 bases in between. Via the germline V gene, CDR1 is SGHTA and CDR2 FQGNSA. The CDR3 has 16 amino acids, counting the end cysteine and phenylalanine. Solely the CDR3 DNA is kept, with 48 bases framed from the first base.

Before undergoing thyroid surgery, none of the patients had been given any kind of treatment. The study retrospectively analysed patient clinical samples collected from about 2012 to 2018 using T-cell receptor beta sequencing. This clone was observed a few times. Its antigen specificity is not known. Per-base quality was not reported, and no clone a single base away is much larger than it. The TCR was taken from a female donor with papillary thyroid cancer or a benign thyroid nodule (not recorded which). Some clones in this sample may be carry-over from other donors' samples. The sequencing input was blood. The receptor chain draws on TRBV7-2 and TRBJ2-3; the D region possibly corresponds to TRBD2 (6 bases align). The CDR3 reads as follows: CASSYRGGVSTDTQYF. Here is the DNA: TGTGCCAGCAGCTACAGAGGCGGGGTTAGCACAGATACGCAGTATTTT.